The T cell receptor beta chain under discussion was sequenced for a study of blood T cell repertoires in COVID-19. Study overall: Collection of acute and convalescent COVID-19 samples took place in the United States, Italy and Spain.

The V end was cut by 5 bases, the J end by 0 bases, with 7 bases between. Germline V lookup: CDR1 SGHTA, CDR2 FQGNSA. The CDR3 sequence is 13 residues long. Data came from immunoSEQ multiplex PCR; TCRdb stores just in-frame clones and leaves some out. This sample yields some 130,000 clones, of which nearly 85% are seen a single time; 35% to 45% belongs to the top ten. The chain carries TRBV7-2 and TRBJ1-1; D is uncertain. The sequenced sample was peripheral blood. The receptor was isolated from a human donor in a cohort sampled during active COVID-19. CDR3 bases: TGTGCCAGCAGCGCGAACCTGAACACTGAAGCTTTCTTT. Its translation is CASSANLNTEAFF.